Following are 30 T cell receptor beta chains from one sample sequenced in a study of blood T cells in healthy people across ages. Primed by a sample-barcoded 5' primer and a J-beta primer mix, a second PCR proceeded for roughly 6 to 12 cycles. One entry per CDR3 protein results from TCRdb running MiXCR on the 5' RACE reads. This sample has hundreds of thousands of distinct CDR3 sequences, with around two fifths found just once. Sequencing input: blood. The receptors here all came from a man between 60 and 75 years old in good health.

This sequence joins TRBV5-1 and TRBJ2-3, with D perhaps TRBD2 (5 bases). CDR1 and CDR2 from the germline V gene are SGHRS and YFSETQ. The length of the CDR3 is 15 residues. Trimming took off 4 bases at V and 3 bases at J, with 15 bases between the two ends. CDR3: CASSREDGLTDTQYF. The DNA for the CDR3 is TGCGCCAGCAGCCGGGAAGATGGCTTAACAGATACGCAGTATTTT.

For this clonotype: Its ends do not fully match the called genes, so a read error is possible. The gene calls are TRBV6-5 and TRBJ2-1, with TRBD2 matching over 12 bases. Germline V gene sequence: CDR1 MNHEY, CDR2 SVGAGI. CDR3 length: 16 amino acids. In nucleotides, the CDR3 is TGTGCCAGCACCGAGAGGACTAGCGGGGACTACAATGGGCAGTTCTTC. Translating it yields CASTERTSGDYNGQFF.

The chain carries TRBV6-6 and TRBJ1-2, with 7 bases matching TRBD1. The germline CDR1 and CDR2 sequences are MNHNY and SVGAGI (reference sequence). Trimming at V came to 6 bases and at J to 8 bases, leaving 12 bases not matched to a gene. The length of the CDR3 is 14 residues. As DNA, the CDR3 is TGTGCCAGCAGCCAACAGGGGCCTCGGGAGGGCTACACCTTC. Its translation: CASSQQGPREGYTF.

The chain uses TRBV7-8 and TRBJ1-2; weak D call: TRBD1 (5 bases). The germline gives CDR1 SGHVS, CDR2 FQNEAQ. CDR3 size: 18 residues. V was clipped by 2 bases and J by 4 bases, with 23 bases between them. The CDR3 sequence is CASSLSLLSRGEGYGYTF. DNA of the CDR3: TGTGCCAGCAGCTTATCTCTTCTATCTCGAGGGGAGGGCTATGGCTACACCTTC.

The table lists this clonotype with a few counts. The CDR3 region has the DNA TGCGCCAGCAGCCAAGAACCCCCTGGCGGGCCAGATACGCAGTATTTT. It yields the protein CASSQEPPGGPDTQYF. The J gene is TRBJ2-3, the V gene TRBV4-3; possibly TRBD2 for D (5 bases). The length of the CDR3 is 16 residues. V dropped 0 bases and J dropped 4 bases, with 14 bases sitting between them. The V gene's germline CDR1 is LGHNA and CDR2 YSLEER.

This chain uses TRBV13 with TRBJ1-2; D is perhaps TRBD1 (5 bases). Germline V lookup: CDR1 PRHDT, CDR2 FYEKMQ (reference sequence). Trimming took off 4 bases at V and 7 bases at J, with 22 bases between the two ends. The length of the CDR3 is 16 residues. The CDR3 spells CASSSLGSRGGSGYTF. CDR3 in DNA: TGTGCCAGCAGCTCACTGGGATCAAGGGGCGGGTCTGGCTACACCTTC.

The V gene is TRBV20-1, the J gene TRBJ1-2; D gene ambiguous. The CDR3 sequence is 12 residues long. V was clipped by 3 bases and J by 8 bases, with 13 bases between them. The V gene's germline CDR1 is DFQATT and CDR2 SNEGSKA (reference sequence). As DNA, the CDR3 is TGCAGTGCTAGGGCAGGAGATCTGGGCTACACCTTC. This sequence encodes CSARAGDLGYTF.

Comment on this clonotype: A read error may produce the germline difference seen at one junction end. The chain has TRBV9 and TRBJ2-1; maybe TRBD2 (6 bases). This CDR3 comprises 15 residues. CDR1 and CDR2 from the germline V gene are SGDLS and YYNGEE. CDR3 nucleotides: TGTGCCGGCAGCGTAGCCGGGGGTGTCCCAGAGACCCAGTTCTTC. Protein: CAGSVAGGVPETQFF.

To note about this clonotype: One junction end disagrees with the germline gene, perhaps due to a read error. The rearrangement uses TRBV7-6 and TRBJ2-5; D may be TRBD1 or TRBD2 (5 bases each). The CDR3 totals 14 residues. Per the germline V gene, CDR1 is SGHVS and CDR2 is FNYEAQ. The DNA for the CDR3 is TGTGCCAGCAGCTTAGTGTGGGACCAACAGACCCAGTACTTC. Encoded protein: CASSLVWDQQTQYF.

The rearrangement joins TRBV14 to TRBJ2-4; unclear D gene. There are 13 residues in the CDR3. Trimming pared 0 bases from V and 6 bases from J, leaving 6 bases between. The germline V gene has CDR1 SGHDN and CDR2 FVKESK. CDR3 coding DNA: TGTGCCAGCAGCCAAGATCCCTCAAACATTCAGTACTTC. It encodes CASSQDPSNIQYF.

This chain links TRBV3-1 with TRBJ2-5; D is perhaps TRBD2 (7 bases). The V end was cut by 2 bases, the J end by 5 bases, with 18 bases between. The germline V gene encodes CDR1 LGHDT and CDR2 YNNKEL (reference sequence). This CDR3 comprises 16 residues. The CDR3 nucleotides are TGTGCCAGCAGCCAAAGGGGGGGGCCAGGAAGGGAGACCCAGTACTTC. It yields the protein CASSQRGGPGRETQYF.

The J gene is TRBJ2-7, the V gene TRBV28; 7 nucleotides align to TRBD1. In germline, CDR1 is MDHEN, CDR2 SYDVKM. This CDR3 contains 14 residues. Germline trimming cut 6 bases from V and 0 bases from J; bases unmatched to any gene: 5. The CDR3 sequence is CASRSGQSSYEQYF. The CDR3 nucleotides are TGTGCCAGCAGGTCGGGACAGAGCTCCTACGAGCAGTACTTC. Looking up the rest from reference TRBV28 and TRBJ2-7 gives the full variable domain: DVKVTQSSRYLVKRTGEKVFLECVQDMDHENMFWYRQDPGLGLRLIYFSYDVKMKEKGDIPEGYSVSREKKERFSLILESASTNQTSMYLCASRSGQSSYEQYFGPGTRLTVT.

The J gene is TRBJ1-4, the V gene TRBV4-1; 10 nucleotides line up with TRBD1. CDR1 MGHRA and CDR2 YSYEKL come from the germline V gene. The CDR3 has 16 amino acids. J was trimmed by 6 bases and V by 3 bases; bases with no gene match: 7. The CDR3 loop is CASSHYETGGYEKLFF. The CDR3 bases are TGCGCCAGCAGCCATTATGAGACAGGGGGCTATGAAAAACTGTTTTTT.

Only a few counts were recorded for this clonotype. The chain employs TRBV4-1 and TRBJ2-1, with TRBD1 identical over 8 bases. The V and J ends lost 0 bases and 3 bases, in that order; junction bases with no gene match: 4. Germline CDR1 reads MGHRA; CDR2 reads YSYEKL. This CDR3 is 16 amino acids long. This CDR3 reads CASSQDGTGLYNEQFF. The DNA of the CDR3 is TGCGCCAGCAGCCAAGATGGGACAGGTCTCTACAATGAGCAGTTCTTC.

The CDR3 coding sequence is TGTGCCAGCAGTCAACTACAGGGGTACGAGCAGTACTTC. Amino acid sequence: CASSQLQGYEQYF. The rearrangement links TRBV6-6 to TRBJ2-7; 7 bases are a match to TRBD1. V shed 5 bases, J shed 4 bases, and the junction held 5 bases outside the gene matches. CDR1 and CDR2 (germline): MNHNY, SVGAGI (reference sequence). This CDR3 has 13 amino acids.

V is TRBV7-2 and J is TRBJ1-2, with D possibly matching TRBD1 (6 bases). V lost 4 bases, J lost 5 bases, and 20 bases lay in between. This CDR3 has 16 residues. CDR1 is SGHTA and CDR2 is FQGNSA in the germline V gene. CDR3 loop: CASSSGTPREGYGYTF. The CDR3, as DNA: TGTGCCAGCAGCTCGGGGACACCCAGGGAGGGTTATGGCTACACCTTC. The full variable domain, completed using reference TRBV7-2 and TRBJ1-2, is GAGVSQSPSNKVTEKGKDVELRCDPISGHTALYWYRQSLGQGLEFLIYFQGNSAPDKSGLPSDRFSAERTGGSVSTLTIQRTQQEDSAVYLCASSSGTPREGYGYTFGSGTRLTVV.

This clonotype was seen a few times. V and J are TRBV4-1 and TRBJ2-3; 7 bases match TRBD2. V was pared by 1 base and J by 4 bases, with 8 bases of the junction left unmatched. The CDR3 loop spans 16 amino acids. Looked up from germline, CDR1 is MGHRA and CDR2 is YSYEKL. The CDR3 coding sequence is TGCGCCAGCAGCCAAGGTGCAAGCGGGGATTCAGATACGCAGTATTTT. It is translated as CASSQGASGDSDTQYF.

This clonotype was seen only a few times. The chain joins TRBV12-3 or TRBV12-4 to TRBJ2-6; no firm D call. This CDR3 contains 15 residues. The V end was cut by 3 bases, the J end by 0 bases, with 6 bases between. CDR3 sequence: CASSFWSSGANVLTF. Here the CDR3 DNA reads TGTGCCAGCAGTTTTTGGAGCTCTGGGGCCAACGTCCTGACTTTC.

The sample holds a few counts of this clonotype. CDR3 coding DNA: TGCAGCGTTGAAGCGGGTAGGGGGCGCGAGCAGTACTTC. Translation gives CSVEAGRGREQYF. The V and J genes are TRBV29-1 and TRBJ2-7; 7 bases map to TRBD1. J gave up 6 bases and V 1 base, and 6 bases lay outside the gene matches. The CDR3 runs 13 residues. Germline V gene sequence: CDR1 SQVTM, CDR2 ANQGSEA.

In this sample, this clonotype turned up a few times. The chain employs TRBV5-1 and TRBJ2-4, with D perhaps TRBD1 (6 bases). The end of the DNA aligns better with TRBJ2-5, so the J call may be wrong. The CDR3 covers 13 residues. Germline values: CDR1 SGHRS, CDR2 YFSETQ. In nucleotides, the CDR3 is TGCGCCAGCAGTCCAGGGGCACGGGAGACCCAGTACTTC. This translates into CASSPGARETQYF.

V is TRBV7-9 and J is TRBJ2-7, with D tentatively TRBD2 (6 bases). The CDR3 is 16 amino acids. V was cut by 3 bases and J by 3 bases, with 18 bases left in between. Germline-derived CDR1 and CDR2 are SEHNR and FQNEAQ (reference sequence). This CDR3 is CASSLGWGDRVYEQYF. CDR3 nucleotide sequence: TGTGCCAGCAGCTTGGGGTGGGGGGATAGGGTCTACGAGCAGTACTTC.

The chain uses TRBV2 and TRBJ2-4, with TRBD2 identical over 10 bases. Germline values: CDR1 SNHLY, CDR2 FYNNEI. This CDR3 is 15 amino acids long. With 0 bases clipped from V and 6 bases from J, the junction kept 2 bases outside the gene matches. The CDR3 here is CASSEASSGRNIQYF. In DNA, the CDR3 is TGTGCCAGCAGTGAAGCTTCTAGCGGGAGAAACATTCAGTACTTC.

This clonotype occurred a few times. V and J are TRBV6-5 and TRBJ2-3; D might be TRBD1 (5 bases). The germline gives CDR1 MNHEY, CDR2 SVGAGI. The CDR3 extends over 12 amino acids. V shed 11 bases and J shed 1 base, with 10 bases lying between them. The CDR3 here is CASRARTDTQYF. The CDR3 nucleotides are TGTGCCTCCAGGGCTCGCACAGATACGCAGTATTTT.

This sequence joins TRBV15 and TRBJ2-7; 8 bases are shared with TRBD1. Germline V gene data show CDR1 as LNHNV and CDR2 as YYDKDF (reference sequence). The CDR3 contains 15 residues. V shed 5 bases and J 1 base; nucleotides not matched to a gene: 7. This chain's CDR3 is CATSGSGQASYEQYF. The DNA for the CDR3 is TGTGCCACCAGCGGATCGGGACAGGCATCCTACGAGCAGTACTTC. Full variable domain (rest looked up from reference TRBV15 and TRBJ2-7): DAMVIQNPRYQVTQFGKPVTLSCSQTLNHNVMYWYQQKSSQAPKLLFHYYDKDFNNEADTPDNFQSRRPNTSFCFLDIRSPGLGDTAMYLCATSGSGQASYEQYFGPGTRLTVT.

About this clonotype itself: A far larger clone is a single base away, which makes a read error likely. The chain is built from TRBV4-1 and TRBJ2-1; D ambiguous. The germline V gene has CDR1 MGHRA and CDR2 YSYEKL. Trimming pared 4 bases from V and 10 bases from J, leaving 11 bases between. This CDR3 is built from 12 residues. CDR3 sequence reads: CASSPNSYEQFF. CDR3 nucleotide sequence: TGCGCCAGCAGCCCCAATTCCTACGAGCAGTTCTTC.

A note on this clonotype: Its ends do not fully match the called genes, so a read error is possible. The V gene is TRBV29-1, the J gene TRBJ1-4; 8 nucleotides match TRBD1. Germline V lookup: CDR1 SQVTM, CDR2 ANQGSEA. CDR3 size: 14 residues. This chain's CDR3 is CSVVQGVTGEKPFF. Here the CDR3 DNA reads TGCAGCGTAGTACAGGGGGTTACGGGTGAAAAACCGTTTTTT.

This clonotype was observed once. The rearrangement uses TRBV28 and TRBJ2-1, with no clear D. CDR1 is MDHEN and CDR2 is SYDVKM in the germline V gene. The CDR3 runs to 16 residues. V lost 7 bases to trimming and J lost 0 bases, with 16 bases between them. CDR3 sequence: CASTSSPGSSYNEQFF. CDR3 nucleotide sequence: TGTGCCAGCACCTCTAGTCCGGGTAGCTCCTACAATGAGCAGTTCTTC.

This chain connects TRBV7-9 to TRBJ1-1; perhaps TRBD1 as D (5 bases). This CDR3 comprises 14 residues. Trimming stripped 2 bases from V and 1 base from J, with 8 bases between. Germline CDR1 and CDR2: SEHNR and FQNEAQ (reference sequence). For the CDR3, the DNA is TGTGCCAGCAGCTTATGGGGGAAGAACACTGAAGCTTTCTTT. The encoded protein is CASSLWGKNTEAFF. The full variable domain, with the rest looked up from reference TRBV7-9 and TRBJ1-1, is DTGVSQNPRHKITKRGQNVTFRCDPISEHNRLYWYRQTLGQGPEFLTYFQNEAQLEKSRLLSDRFSAERPKGSFSTLEIQRTEQGDSAMYLCASSLWGKNTEAFFGQGTRLTVV.

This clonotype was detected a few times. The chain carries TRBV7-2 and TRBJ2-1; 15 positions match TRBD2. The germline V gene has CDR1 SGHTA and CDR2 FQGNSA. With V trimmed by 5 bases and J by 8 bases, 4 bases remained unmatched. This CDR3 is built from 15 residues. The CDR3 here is CASSPRTSGRDEQFF. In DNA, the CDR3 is TGTGCCAGCAGCCCCAGGACTAGCGGGAGGGATGAGCAGTTCTTC.

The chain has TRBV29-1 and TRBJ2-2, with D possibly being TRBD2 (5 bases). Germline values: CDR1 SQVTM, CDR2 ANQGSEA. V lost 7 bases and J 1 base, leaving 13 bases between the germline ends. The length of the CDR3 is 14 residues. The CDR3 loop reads CSANRDLNTGELFF. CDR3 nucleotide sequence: TGCAGCGCGAATCGGGATTTGAACACCGGGGAGCTGTTTTTT.